What follows describes a single T cell receptor (beta chain). Trimming took 2 bases from V and 4 from J, leaving 10 bases between them. In germline, CDR1 is SGHAT, CDR2 FQNNGV. The CDR3 has 14 amino acids. Each hyperthyroidism patient was newly diagnosed, with under 2 months' duration, and aged 18 to 65. Amplification of the TCR beta CDR3 regions used RNA transcripts (as template). The first round was an RT-PCR with HTBI primers, and the second round was a multiplex PCR. TCRdb called the multiplex PCR reads again in MiXCR, with one record for every CDR3 protein. The table has over a million distinct CDR3 sequences, about 40% seen once. The sample belongs to a study of Graves' ophthalmopathy and Graves' hyperthyroidism. Study information: If no ophthalmopathy appeared within 18 months of follow-up, hyperthyroidism was termed stable.

The rearrangement uses TRBV11-2 and TRBJ2-3; D gene uncertain. This sequence originates from an adult man with Graves' hyperthyroidism. Sequencing was done on a sample of peripheral blood or thyroid tissue (not recorded which). The CDR3 spells CASSLPVGPDTQYF. CDR3 DNA: TGTGCCAGCAGCTTACCAGTGGGCCCAGATACGCAGTATTTT.